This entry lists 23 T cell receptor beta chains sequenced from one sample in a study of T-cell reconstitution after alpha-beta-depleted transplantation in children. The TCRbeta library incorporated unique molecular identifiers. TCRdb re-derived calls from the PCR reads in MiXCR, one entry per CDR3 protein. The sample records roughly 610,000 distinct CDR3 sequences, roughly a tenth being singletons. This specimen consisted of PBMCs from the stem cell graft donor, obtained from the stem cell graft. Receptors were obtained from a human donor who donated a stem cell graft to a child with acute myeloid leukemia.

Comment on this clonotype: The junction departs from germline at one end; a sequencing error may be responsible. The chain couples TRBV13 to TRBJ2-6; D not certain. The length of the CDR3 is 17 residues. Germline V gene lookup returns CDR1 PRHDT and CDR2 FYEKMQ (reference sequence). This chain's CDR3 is CACSSIGRSSGANVLTF. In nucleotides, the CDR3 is TGTGCCTGCAGCTCCATCGGGCGGTCCTCTGGGGCCAACGTCCTGACTTTC.

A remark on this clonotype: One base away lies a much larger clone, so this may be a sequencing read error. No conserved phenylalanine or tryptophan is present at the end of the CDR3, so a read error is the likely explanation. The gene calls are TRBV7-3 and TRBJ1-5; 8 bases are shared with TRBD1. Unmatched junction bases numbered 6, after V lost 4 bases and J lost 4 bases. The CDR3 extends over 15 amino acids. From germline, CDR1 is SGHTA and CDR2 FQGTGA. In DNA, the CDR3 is TGTGCCAGCAGCTGCCGACAGGGGACGAATCAGCCCCAGCATGTT. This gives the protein CASSCRQGTNQPQHV.

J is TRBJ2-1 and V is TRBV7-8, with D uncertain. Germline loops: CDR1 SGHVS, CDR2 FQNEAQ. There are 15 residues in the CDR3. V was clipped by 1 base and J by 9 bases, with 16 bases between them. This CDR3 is CASSLGYGPSSEQFF. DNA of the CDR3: TGTGCCAGCAGCTTAGGGTACGGACCCAGTAGTGAGCAGTTCTTC.

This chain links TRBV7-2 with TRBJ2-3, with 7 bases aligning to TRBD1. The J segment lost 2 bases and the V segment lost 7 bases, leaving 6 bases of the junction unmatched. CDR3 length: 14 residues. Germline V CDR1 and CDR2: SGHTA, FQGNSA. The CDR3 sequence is CASIKQGITDTQYF. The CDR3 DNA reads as TGTGCCAGCATCAAACAGGGGATCACAGATACGCAGTATTTT.

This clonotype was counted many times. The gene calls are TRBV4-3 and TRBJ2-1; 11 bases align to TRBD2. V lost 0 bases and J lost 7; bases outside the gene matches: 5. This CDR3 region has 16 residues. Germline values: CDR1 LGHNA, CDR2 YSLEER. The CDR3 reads CASSQDRVAGGNEQFF. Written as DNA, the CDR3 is TGCGCCAGCAGCCAAGATCGGGTAGCGGGAGGGAATGAGCAGTTCTTC.

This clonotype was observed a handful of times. This chain's CDR3 is CASSQVNGSPLHF. As DNA, the CDR3 is TGCGCCAGCAGCCAAGTTAACGGCTCACCCCTCCACTTT. The V and J genes are TRBV4-3 and TRBJ1-6, with D unresolved. Trimming removed 1 base from V and 10 bases from J, with 8 bases in between. Per the germline V gene, CDR1 is LGHNA and CDR2 is YSLEER. This CDR3 contains 13 residues.

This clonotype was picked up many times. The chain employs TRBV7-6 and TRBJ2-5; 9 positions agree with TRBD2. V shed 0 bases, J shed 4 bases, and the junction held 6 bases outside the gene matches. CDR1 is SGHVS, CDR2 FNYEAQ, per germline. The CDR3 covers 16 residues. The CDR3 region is CASSLAGSGSAETQYF. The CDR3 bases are TGTGCCAGCAGCTTAGCGGGTAGCGGGAGCGCAGAGACCCAGTACTTC.

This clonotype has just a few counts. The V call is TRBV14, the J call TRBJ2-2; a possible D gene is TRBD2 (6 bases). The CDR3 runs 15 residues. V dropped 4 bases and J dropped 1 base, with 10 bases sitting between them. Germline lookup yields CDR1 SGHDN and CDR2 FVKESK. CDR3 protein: CASSPAGRNTGELFF. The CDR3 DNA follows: TGTGCCAGCAGCCCTGCGGGACGGAACACCGGGGAGCTGTTTTTT.

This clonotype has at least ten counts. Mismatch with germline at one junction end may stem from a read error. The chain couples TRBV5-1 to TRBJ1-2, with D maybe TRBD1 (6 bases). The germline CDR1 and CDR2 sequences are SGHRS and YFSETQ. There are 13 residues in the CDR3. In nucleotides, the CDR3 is TGCGCCAGCAGCTTTGGAGGGACACCCTTAATCATCTTC. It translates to CASSFGGTPLIIF.

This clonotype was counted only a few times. CDR3 nucleotides: TGTGCCAGCAGTCCAACAGGGGGCGGACTAACGAACACCGGGGAGCTGTTTTTT. It specifies CASSPTGGGLTNTGELFF. This chain links TRBV28 with TRBJ2-2; 9 nucleotides line up with TRBD1. The V and J ends lost 5 bases and 0 bases, in that order; junction bases with no gene match: 10. CDR3 length equals 18 residues. The germline V gene has CDR1 MDHEN and CDR2 SYDVKM.

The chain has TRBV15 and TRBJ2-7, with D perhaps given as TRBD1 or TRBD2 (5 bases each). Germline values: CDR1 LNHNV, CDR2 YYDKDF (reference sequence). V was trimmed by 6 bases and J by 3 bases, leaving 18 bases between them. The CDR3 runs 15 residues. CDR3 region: CATRRGGDGIYEQYF. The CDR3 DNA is TGTGCCACCAGGAGGGGTGGGGACGGGATCTACGAGCAGTACTTC.

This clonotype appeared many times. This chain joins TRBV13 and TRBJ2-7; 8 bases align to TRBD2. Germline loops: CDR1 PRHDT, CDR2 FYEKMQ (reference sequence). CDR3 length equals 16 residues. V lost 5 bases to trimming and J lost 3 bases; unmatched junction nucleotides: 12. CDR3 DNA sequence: TGTGCCAGCAGCCTACGGGGGGGGCGTTACTACTACGAGCAGTACTTC. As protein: CASSLRGGRYYYEQYF.

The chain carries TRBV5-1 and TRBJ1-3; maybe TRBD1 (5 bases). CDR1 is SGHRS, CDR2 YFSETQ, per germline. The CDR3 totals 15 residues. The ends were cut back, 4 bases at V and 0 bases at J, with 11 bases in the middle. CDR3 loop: CASSTTGISGNTIYF. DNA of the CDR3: TGCGCCAGCAGCACAACAGGTATCTCTGGAAACACCATATATTTT.

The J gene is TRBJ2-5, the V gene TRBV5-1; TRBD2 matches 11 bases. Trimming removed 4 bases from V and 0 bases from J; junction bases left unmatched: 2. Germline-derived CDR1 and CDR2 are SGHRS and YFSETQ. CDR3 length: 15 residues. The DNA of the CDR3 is TGCGCCAGCAGCAGACTAGCGGGGAACCAAGAGACCCAGTACTTC. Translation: CASSRLAGNQETQYF.

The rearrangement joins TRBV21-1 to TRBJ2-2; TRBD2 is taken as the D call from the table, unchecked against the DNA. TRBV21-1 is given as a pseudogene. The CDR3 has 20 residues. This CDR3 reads CASSTRMGLAGDSNTGELFF. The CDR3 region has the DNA TGTGCCAGCAGCACGCGGATGGGACTAGCGGGAGATTCGAACACCGGGGAGCTGTTTTTT.

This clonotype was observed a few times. DNA for the CDR3: TGTGCCAGCAGTGATAGCGGGAGGGGCAATGAGCAGTTCTTC. Translation gives CASSDSGRGNEQFF. This rearrangement joins TRBV6-1 to TRBJ2-1, with 11 bases fitting TRBD2. The CDR3 covers 14 residues. V gave up 3 bases and J gave up 6 bases; unmatched junction bases: 1. Per germline, CDR1 MNHNS and CDR2 SASEGT.

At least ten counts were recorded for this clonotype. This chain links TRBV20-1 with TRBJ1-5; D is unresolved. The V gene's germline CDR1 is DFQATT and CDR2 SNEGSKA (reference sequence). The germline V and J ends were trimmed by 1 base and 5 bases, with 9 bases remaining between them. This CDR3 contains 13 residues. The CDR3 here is CSARGAPDQPQHF. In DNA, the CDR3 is TGCAGTGCTAGAGGGGCCCCGGATCAGCCCCAGCATTTT.

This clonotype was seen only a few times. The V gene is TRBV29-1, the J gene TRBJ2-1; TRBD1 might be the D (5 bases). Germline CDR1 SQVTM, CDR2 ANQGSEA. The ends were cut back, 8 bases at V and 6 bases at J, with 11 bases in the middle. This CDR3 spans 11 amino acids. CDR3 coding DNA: TGCAGCCTAGGACATTCCAATGAGCAGTTCTTC. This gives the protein CSLGHSNEQFF.

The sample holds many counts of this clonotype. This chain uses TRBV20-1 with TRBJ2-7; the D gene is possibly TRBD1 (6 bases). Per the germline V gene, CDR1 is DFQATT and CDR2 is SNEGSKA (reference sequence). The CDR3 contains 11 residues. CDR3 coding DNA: TGCAGCGTTACAGGGACCTACGAGCAGTACTTC. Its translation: CSVTGTYEQYF.

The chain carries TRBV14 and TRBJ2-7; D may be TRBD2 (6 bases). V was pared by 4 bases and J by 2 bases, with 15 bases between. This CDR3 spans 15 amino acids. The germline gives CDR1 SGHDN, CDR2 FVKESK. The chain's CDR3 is CASSPARIAAYEQYF. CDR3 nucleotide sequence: TGTGCCAGCAGCCCAGCTAGAATAGCGGCCTACGAGCAGTACTTC.

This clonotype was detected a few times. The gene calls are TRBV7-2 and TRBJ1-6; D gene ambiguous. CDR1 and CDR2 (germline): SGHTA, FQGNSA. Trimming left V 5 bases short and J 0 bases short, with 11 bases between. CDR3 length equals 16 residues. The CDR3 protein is CASSPPLGSYNSPLHF. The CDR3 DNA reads TGTGCCAGCAGCCCACCACTTGGCTCCTATAATTCACCCCTCCACTTT.

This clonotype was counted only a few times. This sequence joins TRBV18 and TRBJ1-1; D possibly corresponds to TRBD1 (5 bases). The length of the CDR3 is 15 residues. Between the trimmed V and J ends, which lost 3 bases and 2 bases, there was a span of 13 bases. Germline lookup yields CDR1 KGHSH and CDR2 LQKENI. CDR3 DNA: TGTGCCAGCTCACCCCAGGGAGGGACTAACACTGAAGCTTTCTTT. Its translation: CASSPQGGTNTEAFF.

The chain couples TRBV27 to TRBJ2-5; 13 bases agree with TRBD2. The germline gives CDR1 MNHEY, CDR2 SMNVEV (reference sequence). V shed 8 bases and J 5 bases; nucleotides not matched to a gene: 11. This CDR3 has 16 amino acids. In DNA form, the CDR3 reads TGTGCCAGCCAAACTACTAGCGGGAGGGCCGGGGAGACCCAGTACTTC. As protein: CASQTTSGRAGETQYF.